The entry that follows covers one TCR beta chain sequence. This sample stems from a study of blood T cell repertoires in COVID-19. Study as a whole: From the United States, Italy and Spain came samples of acute and convalescent COVID-19.

Per the authors' pipeline: Counts of nucleated cells, estimated from reference gene primer amplification, were obtained. Data came from immunoSEQ multiplex PCR; TCRdb stores just in-frame clones and leaves some out. The D gene and trimming were derived from the DNA, and the V and J assignments and clone size from that table. The sample records roughly 450,000 clones, less than 95% being singletons. Across roughly 25 US areas, participants ranged in age from about 18 to 100 years. Recovered participants had two consecutive negative NP/OP PCR tests, healthcare professional clearance, or symptom resolution. Germline CDR1 MNHEY, CDR2 SVGEGT. With V trimmed by 5 bases and J by 10 bases, 11 bases remained unmatched. The CDR3 consists of 16 residues.

The sequence derives from a young man who had recovered from COVID-19. V gene TRBV6-2 or TRBV6-3 combines with J gene TRBJ2-3; 14 bases line up with TRBD2. The material sequenced was PBMCs or T cells enriched from blood (not recorded which). The CDR3, as DNA: TGTGCCAGCAGTGACCCGGGACTAGCGGGAGCCCGGGCGCAGTATTTT. Translated, it gives CASSDPGLAGARAQYF.